The entry below describes one T cell receptor beta chain. The CDR3 totals 14 residues. V was clipped by 4 bases and J by 7 bases; unmatched bases: 2. Germline values: CDR1 SGHNT, CDR2 YYREEE (reference sequence). This entry is derived from a study of blood T cell repertoires in COVID-19. Study overall: Samples representing acute and convalescent COVID-19 were sourced from the United States, Italy and Spain.

Original processing methods: Reference gene primer amplification in the assay estimated nucleated cell counts. Assay: immunoSEQ multiplex PCR; the TCRdb copy retains only in-frame clones and omits some. V and J calls and clone size are those listed in that table; D and trimming were worked out from the DNA. The sample contains hundreds of thousands of clones, around 91% of which appear only once. Membership in each cohort depended on participant-reported clinical history. The chain employs TRBV5-4 and TRBJ1-6; TRBD1 matches 10 bases. This receptor was taken from a woman between 18 and 29 years old with acute COVID-19. Sequencing was performed on PBMCs or T cells enriched from blood (not recorded which). CDR3 in DNA: TGTGCCAGCAGCCTGGGACAGGGGAATTCACCCCTCCACTTT. It translates to CASSLGQGNSPLHF.